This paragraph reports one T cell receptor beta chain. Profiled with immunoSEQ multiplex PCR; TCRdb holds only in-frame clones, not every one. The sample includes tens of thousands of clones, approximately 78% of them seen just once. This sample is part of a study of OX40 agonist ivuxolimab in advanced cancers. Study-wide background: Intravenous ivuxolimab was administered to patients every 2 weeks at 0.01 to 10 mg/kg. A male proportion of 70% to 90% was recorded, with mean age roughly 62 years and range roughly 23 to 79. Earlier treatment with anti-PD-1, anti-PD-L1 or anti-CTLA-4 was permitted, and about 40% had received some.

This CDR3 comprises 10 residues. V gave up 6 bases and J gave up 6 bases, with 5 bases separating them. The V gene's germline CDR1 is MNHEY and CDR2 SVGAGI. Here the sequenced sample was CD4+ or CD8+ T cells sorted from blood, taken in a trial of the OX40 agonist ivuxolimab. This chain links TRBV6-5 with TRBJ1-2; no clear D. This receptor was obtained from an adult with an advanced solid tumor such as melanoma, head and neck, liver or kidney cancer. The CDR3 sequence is CASSGDGYTF. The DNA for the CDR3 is TGTGCCAGCAGCGGTGATGGCTACACCTTC.